A single TCR beta chain is shown here with its context. Its cognate antigen is unknown. The CDR3 is made up of 14 amino acids. The V gene lost 3 bases and the J gene lost 3 bases, with 11 bases spanning the gap. In germline, CDR1 is MDHEN, CDR2 SYDVKM. The libraries were made with immunoSEQ v3.0 at survey level. Sequencing efforts were directed toward roughly 40,000-55,000 T-cell genomes per sample. The data were produced by immunoSEQ multiplex PCR, yet TCRdb's version contains in-frame clones alone and is incomplete. This sample carries about 16,000 clones, roughly 95% of them seen once, and the ten largest clones take 1.3% to 1.5%. Participants living with HIV all received treatment in the United States. The entry originates in a study of long-term antiretroviral therapy in people with HIV. Whole-study results and caveats: HIV repertoires covered narrower CDR3 length ranges than controls did.

The sequence came from a man aged 30-40 years with HIV. The starting material was unsorted PBMCs, obtained 10 to 13 years after starting antiretroviral therapy. This sequence joins TRBV28 and TRBJ1-2; D gene uncertain. This CDR3 is CASSLNYLDYGYTF. DNA of the CDR3: TGTGCCAGCAGTTTGAATTATTTGGACTATGGCTACACCTTC.